These 15 T cell receptor beta chains share one sample of origin, sequenced in a study of Ad26.COV2.S vaccination and SARS-CoV-2 variants. TCRdb's table, derived via immunoSEQ multiplex PCR, lists solely in-frame clones and lacks some. The sample carries 320,000 or so clones, roughly nine tenths recorded once. Documented treatment: roughly 18 received Ad26.COV2.S at low or high dose, single or two shots; several received placebo; per-sample allocation not given. At day 63 after the first vaccine or placebo injection, samples were drawn. Sequencing used peripheral blood, obtained in a trial of Ad26.COV2.S vaccine versus placebo. These receptors were taken from a person between 18 and 59 years old who received the Ad26.COV2.S COVID-19 vaccine or a placebo.

This CDR3 is CAIRIGDPNYGYTF. The DNA of the CDR3 is TGTGCCATCAGGATAGGGGATCCCAACTATGGCTACACCTTC. The chain employs TRBV10-3 and TRBJ1-2; D is perhaps TRBD1 (5 bases). V lost 6 bases to trimming and J lost 2 bases, with 13 bases between them. In germline, CDR1 is ENHRY, CDR2 SYGVKD. The CDR3 covers 14 residues.

The CDR3 reads CASSLLTGSTIYF. CDR3 in DNA: TGTGCCAGCAGTTTATTAACCGGGAGCACCATATATTTT. This chain links TRBV27 with TRBJ1-3; D not certain. This CDR3 has 13 amino acids. Between the trimmed V and J ends, which lost 1 base and 9 bases, there was a span of 10 bases. Germline values: CDR1 MNHEY, CDR2 SMNVEV (reference sequence).

V is TRBV27 and J is TRBJ2-7, with D perhaps TRBD1 (5 bases). Trimming took off 5 bases at V and 0 bases at J, with 11 bases between the two ends. Germline CDR1 reads MNHEY; CDR2 reads SMNVEV (reference sequence). This CDR3 contains 14 residues. The CDR3 loop reads CASSPNDSSYEQYF. The DNA for the CDR3 is TGTGCCAGCAGTCCCAACGACAGCTCCTACGAGCAGTACTTC.

This sequence joins TRBV13 and TRBJ1-1; D uncertain. Germline CDR1 and CDR2: PRHDT and FYEKMQ (reference sequence). The CDR3 spans 13 residues. The V end lost 5 bases, the J end lost 1 base, and 8 bases lay between the germline ends. As DNA, the CDR3 is TGTGCCAGCAGCCCCGAGGAGAACACTGAAGCTTTCTTT. It codes for CASSPEENTEAFF.

The chain joins TRBV11-1 to TRBJ2-3, with D unresolved. Per germline, CDR1 SGHAT and CDR2 FQDESV (reference sequence). V was clipped by 2 bases and J by 0 bases, with 6 bases between them. This CDR3 has 14 amino acids. CDR3 loop: CASSLPESTDTQYF. The CDR3 DNA reads as TGTGCCAGCAGCTTACCAGAAAGCACAGATACGCAGTATTTT. The whole variable domain, remainder taken from reference TRBV11-1 and TRBJ2-3, is EAEVAQSPRYKITEKSQAVAFWCDPISGHATLYWYRQILGQGPELLVQFQDESVVDDSQLPKDRFSAERLKGVDSTLKIQPAELGDSAMYLCASSLPESTDTQYFGPGTRLTVL.

This chain connects TRBV20-1 to TRBJ2-1, with D perhaps being TRBD1 or TRBD2 (5 bases each). Germline values: CDR1 DFQATT, CDR2 SNEGSKA (reference sequence). Trimming stripped 3 bases from V and 4 bases from J, with 16 bases between. The CDR3 is 15 amino acids. The CDR3 region has the DNA TGCAGTGCTAGTTATCGGGGAAGGGGATACAATGAGCAGTTCTTC. Residues: CSASYRGRGYNEQFF.

V is TRBV29-1 and J is TRBJ1-1; 7 bases agree with TRBD1. CDR1 and CDR2 (germline): SQVTM, ANQGSEA. CDR3 length: 13 residues. Losses at the gene ends were 2 bases for V and 0 bases for J; bases not matched to a gene: 0. CDR3 loop: CSVERGLNTEAFF. CDR3 DNA sequence: TGCAGCGTTGAAAGGGGGCTGAACACTGAAGCTTTCTTT.

The chain couples TRBV29-1 to TRBJ2-1; 8 nucleotides agree with TRBD1. CDR1 and CDR2 (germline): SQVTM, ANQGSEA. The CDR3 length is 13 residues. V lost 3 bases, J lost 4 bases, and 2 bases stayed unmatched. This chain's CDR3 is CSVDDRGYNEQFF. In DNA, the CDR3 is TGCAGCGTTGATGACAGGGGATACAATGAGCAGTTCTTC.

This clone was counted a few times. V is TRBV7-9 and J is TRBJ2-2; D might be TRBD2 (6 bases). The length of the CDR3 is 16 residues. Trimming took 3 bases from V and 4 from J, leaving 15 bases between them. In germline, CDR1 is SEHNR, CDR2 FQNEAQ (reference sequence). The CDR3 DNA reads as TGTGCCAGCAGCTTGCCGGGACTTGAAAGCACCGGGGAGCTGTTTTTT. Its protein is CASSLPGLESTGELFF.

The chain employs TRBV28 and TRBJ1-3; 7 bases align to TRBD1. The J segment lost 2 bases and the V segment lost 5 bases, leaving 6 bases of the junction unmatched. The CDR3 is made up of 15 amino acids. Germline V gene data show CDR1 as MDHEN and CDR2 as SYDVKM. CDR3 amino acids: CASSQTGYAGNTIYF. The CDR3 nucleotides read TGTGCCAGCAGTCAGACAGGGTATGCTGGAAACACCATATATTTT.

This clone occurred once. The V and J genes are TRBV3-1 (or the pseudogene TRBV3-2) and TRBJ2-5; 9 bases match TRBD2. Per germline, CDR1 LGHDT and CDR2 YNNKEL (reference sequence). Trimming cost V 1 base and J 4 bases; bases outside gene matches: 7. The CDR3 covers 16 residues. The CDR3 here is CASSQGGLALGETQYF. The CDR3 region has the DNA TGTGCCAGCAGCCAAGGAGGACTAGCGCTCGGAGAGACCCAGTACTTC.

The chain uses TRBV6-6 and TRBJ2-2; no clear D. Per the germline V gene, CDR1 is MNHNY and CDR2 is SVGAGI (reference sequence). This CDR3 region has 16 residues. The germline V and J ends were trimmed by 3 bases and 3 bases, with 14 bases remaining between them. CDR3 in amino acids: CASSYPPTVDTGELFF. The CDR3, as DNA: TGTGCCAGCAGTTATCCCCCAACAGTGGACACCGGGGAGCTGTTTTTT.

CDR3 DNA sequence: TGTGCCAGCAGCTTAGTTGAGCAGTTCTTC. Protein product: CASSLVEQFF. This chain links TRBV13 with TRBJ2-1; no reliable D call. The germline V gene encodes CDR1 PRHDT and CDR2 FYEKMQ (reference sequence). V dropped 1 base and J dropped 9 bases, with 1 base sitting between them. The CDR3 totals 10 residues.

The CDR3 sequence: CASTTGTGGAWDTEAFF. DNA for the CDR3: TGTGCCAGTACTACCGGGACAGGGGGCGCCTGGGACACTGAAGCTTTCTTT. The chain links TRBV19 to TRBJ1-1, with 12 bases that match TRBD1. This CDR3 has 17 amino acids. Germline trimming cut 7 bases from V and 3 bases from J; bases unmatched to any gene: 12. The germline V gene has CDR1 LNHDA and CDR2 SQIVND (reference sequence).

This chain connects TRBV9 to TRBJ2-3; D not certain. The CDR3 consists of 13 residues. V was shortened by 3 bases and J by 2 bases, with 7 bases between the two germline ends. The V gene's germline CDR1 is SGDLS and CDR2 YYNGEE. In DNA, the CDR3 is TGTGCCAGCAGCGAGTCTCTCACAGATACGCAGTATTTT. This encodes CASSESLTDTQYF.